This T cell receptor beta chain was identified during a study of T cells in Graves' hyperthyroidism and ophthalmopathy. This clonotype has a count of ten or more. The germline V gene encodes CDR1 DFQATT and CDR2 SNEGSKA (reference sequence). J lost 0 bases, V lost 1 base, and 2 bases had no gene match. The CDR3 covers 14 residues. Researchers took RNA transcripts and amplified the TCR beta CDR3 regions from them. Researchers ran a first-round RT-PCR on the TCR CDR3 using the HTBI primer set. TCRdb ran MiXCR on the multiplex PCR reads and lists one entry per CDR3 protein. Here the sample spans some 530,000 distinct CDR3 sequences, less than 25% being singletons.

The chain has TRBV20-1 and TRBJ1-1; 7 bases match TRBD1. The specimen was blood. This sequence was found in a woman aged 70-85 years with Graves' ophthalmopathy. The CDR3 region has the DNA TGCAGTGCTAGAGGGGACAGCATGAACACTGAAGCTTTCTTT. It specifies CSARGDSMNTEAFF.